This TCR beta chain was obtained from a study of blood T cell repertoires in COVID-19. Across the whole study: Sites across the United States, Italy and Spain contributed samples from acute and convalescent COVID-19.

Germline CDR1 is SNHLY and CDR2 is FYNNEI. Trimming removed 4 bases at V and 0 bases at J, with 7 bases between. The CDR3 contains 14 residues. This clone turned up a few times. Sequencing was performed with immunoSEQ multiplex PCR; in TCRdb, only in-frame clones are kept and a portion is missing. The table lists 150,000 to 200,000 clones, about 86% of them singletons. The chain is built from TRBV2 and TRBJ2-1, with D uncertain. The clonotype was recovered from a woman aged 40 to 50 in a cohort exposed to, infected with or recovered from COVID-19 (not recorded which). Sequenced material: PBMCs or T cells enriched from blood (not recorded which). Here the CDR3 DNA reads TGTGCCAGCAGTGTGTCGTCCTCCTACAATGAGCAGTTCTTC. It is translated as CASSVSSSYNEQFF.